This T cell receptor beta chain was sequenced in a study of T cells in localized non-small cell lung cancer. General study results and limits: Uninvolved adjacent lung, not tumor, had the highest T cell clonality. Sequence data derive from only one tumor region, so heterogeneity remains possible. Appearances in adjacent lung were noted for a median about 60 of the top 100 tumor clones.

V lost 5 bases to trimming and J lost 0 bases, with 13 bases between them. This CDR3 is built from 15 residues. Germline V CDR1 and CDR2: LNHDA, SQIVND (reference sequence). Sequenced by immunoSEQ multiplex PCR; TCRdb stores in-frame clones only, minus some. The sample records roughly 20,000 clones, roughly 91% being singletons. In regard to this clone: Antigen specificity is unknown.

Here the sequenced sample was peripheral blood, taken before any cancer treatment. The chain joins TRBV19 to TRBJ1-1; the D is unclear. This TCR came from a male donor at least 60 years old with stage I lung adenocarcinoma. DNA of the CDR3: TGTGCCAGTAGTTTCCGTTTGATGCTGAACACTGAAGCTTTCTTT. This sequence encodes CASSFRLMLNTEAFF.